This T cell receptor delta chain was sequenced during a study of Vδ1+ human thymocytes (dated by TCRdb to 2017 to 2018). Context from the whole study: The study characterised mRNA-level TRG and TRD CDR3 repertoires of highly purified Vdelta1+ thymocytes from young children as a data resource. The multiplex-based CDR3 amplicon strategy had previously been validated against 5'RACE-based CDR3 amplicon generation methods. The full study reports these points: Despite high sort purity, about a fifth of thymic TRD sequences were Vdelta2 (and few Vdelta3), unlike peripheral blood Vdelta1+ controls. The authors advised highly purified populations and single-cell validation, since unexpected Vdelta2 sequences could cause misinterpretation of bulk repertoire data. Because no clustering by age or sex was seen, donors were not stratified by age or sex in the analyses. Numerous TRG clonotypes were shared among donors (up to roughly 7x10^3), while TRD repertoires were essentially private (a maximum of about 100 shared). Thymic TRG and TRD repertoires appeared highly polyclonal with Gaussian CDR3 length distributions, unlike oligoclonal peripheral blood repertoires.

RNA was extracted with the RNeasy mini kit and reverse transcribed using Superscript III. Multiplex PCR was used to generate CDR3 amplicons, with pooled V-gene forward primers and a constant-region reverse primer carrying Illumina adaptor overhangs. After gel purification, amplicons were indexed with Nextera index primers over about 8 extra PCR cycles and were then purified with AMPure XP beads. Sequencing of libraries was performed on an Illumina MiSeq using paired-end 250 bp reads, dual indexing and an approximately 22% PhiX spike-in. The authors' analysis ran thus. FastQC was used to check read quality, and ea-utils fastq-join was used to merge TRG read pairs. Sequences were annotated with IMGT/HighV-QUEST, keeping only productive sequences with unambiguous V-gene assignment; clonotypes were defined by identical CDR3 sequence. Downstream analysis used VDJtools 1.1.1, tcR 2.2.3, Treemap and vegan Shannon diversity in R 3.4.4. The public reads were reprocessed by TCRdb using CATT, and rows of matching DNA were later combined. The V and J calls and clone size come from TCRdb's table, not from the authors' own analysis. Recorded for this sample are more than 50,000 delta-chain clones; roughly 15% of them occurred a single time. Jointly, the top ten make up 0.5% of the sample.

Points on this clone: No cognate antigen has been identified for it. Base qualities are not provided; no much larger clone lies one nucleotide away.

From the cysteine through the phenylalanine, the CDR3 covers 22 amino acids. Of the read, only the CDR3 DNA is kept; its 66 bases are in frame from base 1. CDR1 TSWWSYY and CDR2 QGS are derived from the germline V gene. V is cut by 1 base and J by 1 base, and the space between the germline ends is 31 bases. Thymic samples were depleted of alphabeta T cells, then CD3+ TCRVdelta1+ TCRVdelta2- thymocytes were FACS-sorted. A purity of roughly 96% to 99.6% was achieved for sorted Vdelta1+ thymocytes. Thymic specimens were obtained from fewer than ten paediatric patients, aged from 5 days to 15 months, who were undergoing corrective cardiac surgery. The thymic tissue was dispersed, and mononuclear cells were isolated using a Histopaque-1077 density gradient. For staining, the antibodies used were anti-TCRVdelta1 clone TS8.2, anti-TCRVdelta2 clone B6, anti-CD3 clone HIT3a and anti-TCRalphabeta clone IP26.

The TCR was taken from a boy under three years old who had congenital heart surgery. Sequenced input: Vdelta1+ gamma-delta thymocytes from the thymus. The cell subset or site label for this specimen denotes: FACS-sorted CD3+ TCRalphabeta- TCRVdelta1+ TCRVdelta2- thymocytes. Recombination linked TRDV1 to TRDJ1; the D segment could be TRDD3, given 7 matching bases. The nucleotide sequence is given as TGTGCTCTTGGGGAACGTGAGCTCCTACCGGGGGATGGTAGGAAGTGCACCGATAAACTCATCTTT. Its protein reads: CALGERELLPGDGRKCTDKLIF.